The 11 T cell receptor beta chains given below trace back to one sample, sequenced in a study of blood T cell repertoires in COVID-19. TCRdb keeps only in-frame clones here, not all; method: immunoSEQ multiplex PCR. Of some 270,000 clones in the sample, about 87% were seen once. The sample was PBMCs or T cells enriched from blood (not recorded which). Every receptor here comes from a woman in her forties who had been exposed to COVID-19.

This clone was observed a single time. The J gene is TRBJ2-5, the V gene TRBV25-1; D not resolved. Trimming cost V 3 bases and J 7 bases, with 9 bases left between them. The CDR3 is made up of 12 amino acids. Germline CDR1 is MGHDK and CDR2 is SYGVNS. The chain's CDR3 is CASSDPFRTQYF. For the CDR3, the DNA is TGTGCCAGCAGTGATCCTTTTCGGACCCAGTACTTC.

This CDR3 reads CAWSGGGITNSNQPQHF. The DNA for the CDR3 is TGTGCCTGGAGTGGGGGGGGCATTACCAATAGCAATCAGCCCCAGCATTTT. This rearrangement joins TRBV30 to TRBJ1-5; perhaps TRBD1 as D (6 bases). The CDR3 runs to 17 residues. V was cut by 1 base and J by 0 bases, with 16 bases left in between. CDR1 and CDR2 (germline): GTSNPN, SVGIG (reference sequence).

Comment on this clone: Relative to the germline gene, one junction end is altered; a read error may explain this. The chain links TRBV5-1 to TRBJ1-1; TRBD1 might be the D (6 bases). Germline CDR1 is SGHRS and CDR2 is YFSETQ. The CDR3 consists of 14 residues. CDR3 nucleotide sequence: TGCGCCAGCCGGGACACCGACTTGAAAACTGAAGCTTTCTTT. This sequence encodes CASRDTDLKTEAFF.

This clone has more than one count but fewer than ten. This chain uses TRBV4-1 with TRBJ1-5; 8 nucleotides agree with TRBD1. The trim removed 1 base at V and 7 bases at J, leaving 6 bases unmatched. Germline V gene data show CDR1 as MGHRA and CDR2 as YSYEKL. This CDR3 is 15 amino acids long. The CDR3 bases are TGCGCCAGCAGCCAAGGACAGGGGTGGTCGCAGCCCCAGCATTTT. Translation gives CASSQGQGWSQPQHF.

The chain links TRBV19 to TRBJ2-7; D might be TRBD1 (6 bases). Looked up from germline, CDR1 is LNHDA and CDR2 is SQIVND (reference sequence). V dropped 4 bases and J dropped 2 bases, with 15 bases sitting between them. There are 15 residues in the CDR3. The CDR3 DNA sequence: TGTGCCAGTAGTACCCTGATGACAGGCGCCTACGAGCAGTACTTC. Amino acids: CASSTLMTGAYEQYF.

This clone turned up a few times. The chain links TRBV19 to TRBJ1-4, with D possibly matching TRBD1 (5 bases). Germline V gives CDR1 LNHDA, CDR2 SQIVND (reference sequence). The ends were cut back, 3 bases at V and 8 bases at J, with 13 bases in the middle. The CDR3 has 14 amino acids. DNA of the CDR3: TGTGCCAGTAGTATTACAGGTGTCAAGGAAAAACTGTTTTTT. This gives the protein CASSITGVKEKLFF.

The rearrangement links TRBV18 to TRBJ2-5; a weak D match, TRBD2 (6 bases). The CDR3 spans 16 residues. Trimming pared 6 bases from V and 2 bases from J, leaving 19 bases between. The germline CDR1 and CDR2 sequences are KGHSH and LQKENI. The CDR3 DNA reads TGTGCCAGCTCGCTCATCGGGACTTCAGGGCAAGAGACCCAGTACTTC. Amino acids: CASSLIGTSGQETQYF.

The V and J genes are TRBV11-2 and TRBJ2-2, with no clear D. Trimming stripped 0 bases from V and 7 bases from J, with 6 bases between. Per the germline V gene, CDR1 is SGHAT and CDR2 is FQNNGV. CDR3 length: 13 residues. The CDR3 DNA reads TGTGCCAGCAGCTTAGATCGGAGCGGGGAGCTGTTTTTT. This translates into CASSLDRSGELFF.

V usage is TRBV28 and J usage is TRBJ1-1; D unresolved. Trimming left V 5 bases short and J 0 bases short, with 22 bases between. The germline V gene has CDR1 MDHEN and CDR2 SYDVKM. There are 18 residues in the CDR3. CDR3 bases: TGTGCCAGCAGTCTAAACTATCGGGATAGCGGAATGAACACTGAAGCTTTCTTT. Translation: CASSLNYRDSGMNTEAFF. Full variable domain (remainder filled in from reference TRBV28 and TRBJ1-1): DVKVTQSSRYLVKRTGEKVFLECVQDMDHENMFWYRQDPGLGLRLIYFSYDVKMKEKGDIPEGYSVSREKKERFSLILESASTNQTSMYLCASSLNYRDSGMNTEAFFGQGTRLTVV.

CDR3 in DNA: TGTGCCAGCAGCCAATCCTTTCGAGGTCCCGACCACGAGCAGTACTTC. This codes for CASSQSFRGPDHEQYF. The chain is built from TRBV14 and TRBJ2-7; the D is unclear. V was cut by 2 bases and J by 5 bases, with 19 bases left in between. Germline CDR1 reads SGHDN; CDR2 reads FVKESK. The CDR3 sequence is 16 residues long.

The chain couples TRBV10-3 to TRBJ1-1, with D possibly TRBD1 on 6 matching bases. Germline values: CDR1 ENHRY, CDR2 SYGVKD. The CDR3 sequence is 13 residues long. Between the trimmed V and J ends, which lost 6 bases and 1 base, there was a span of 9 bases. The CDR3 is CAISKGENTEAFF. The CDR3 DNA is TGTGCCATCAGCAAGGGGGAGAACACTGAAGCTTTCTTT.